A selection of T cell receptor beta chains follows, all from one sample in a study of shared clonotypes between healthy human individuals. The table came from immunoSEQ multiplex PCR; TCRdb's copy has only in-frame clones and leaves some out. Seen here are roughly 550,000 clones, 95% to 96% observed once, and the top ten hold 0.11%. The sequencing input was naive CD8+ T cells sorted from blood. The receptors derive from a woman in her 30s in good health. Both conserved end residues are part of each CDR3. A D gene is named only where the DNA matches it firmly. For some rows the clone size is stated as once, few or many, or as a class when expanded; others skip it.

j_call	v_call	d_call	clone_size	cdr3_nt	cdr3_aa
TRBJ2-4	TRBV19	.	.	TGTGCCACCTCCCTCAAGGGGCCTCAAAACATTCAGTACTTC	CATSLKGPQNIQYF
TRBJ1-2	TRBV9	TRBD1	.	TGTGCCAGCAGCGTAGAAGGGACAGACTTCTATGGCTACACCTTC	CASSVEGTDFYGYTF
TRBJ1-1	TRBV6-5	.	.	TGTGCCAGCAGTTTTTCGGGGAGCGCTGAAGCTTTCTTT	CASSFSGSAEAFF
TRBJ2-2	TRBV2	.	.	TGTGCCAGCAGCCCTCTAGGGGGGGGCGTCTTTGTTGACGGGGAGCTGTTTTTT	CASSPLGGGVFVDGELFF
TRBJ2-1	TRBV27	TRBD2	.	TGTGCCAGCAGTTTGGGGGGGACCTACAATGAGCAGTTCTTC	CASSLGGTYNEQFF
TRBJ2-2	TRBV5-4	.	.	TGTGCCAGCAGCTTGGGACAGTCGAACACCGGGGAGCTGTTTTTT	CASSLGQSNTGELFF
TRBJ2-7	TRBV7-9	TRBD2	once	TGTGCCAGCAGACTCGGGGGGGACGAGCAGTACTTC	CASRLGGDEQYF
TRBJ2-1	TRBV6-1	.	once	TGTGCCAGCAGTGAAGCTAGCCCCCACTACAATGAGCAGTTCTTC	CASSEASPHYNEQFF
TRBJ2-5	TRBV5-6	.	.	TGTGCCAGCAGCTTGGGATCGTACCAAGAGACCCAGTACTTC	CASSLGSYQETQYF
TRBJ2-6	TRBV29-1	.	.	TGCAGCGTTGTAGGGCCTGGGGCCAACGTCCTGACTTTC	CSVVGPGANVLTF
TRBJ2-1	TRBV15	TRBD2	.	TGTGCCACCAGCGAGCGGGGGCTCTACAATGAGCAGTTCTTC	CATSERGLYNEQFF
TRBJ2-2	TRBV11-2	.	.	TGTGCCAGCAGCTTAAGGTCAAGGGTTCGTACCGGGGAGCTGTTTTTT	CASSLRSRVRTGELFF
TRBJ2-7	TRBV14	.	.	TGTGCCAGCAGCCAGGGTTCGAGTGAGCAGTACTTC	CASSQGSSEQYF
TRBJ2-3	TRBV28	TRBD2	.	TGTGCCACCGACAATAGCGGGACAACAGATACGCAGTATTTT	CATDNSGTTDTQYF
TRBJ2-1	TRBV19	.	once	TGTGCCAGTAGTATCGGTCCCCTATATGAGCAGTTCTTC	CASSIGPLYEQFF
TRBJ1-1	TRBV2	.	.	TGTGCCAGCAGCCGACCGAGGGGAGATGGGGGGATGAACACTGAAGCTTTCTTT	CASSRPRGDGGMNTEAFF
TRBJ2-1	TRBV5-1	TRBD1	.	TGCGCCAGCAGCTGGGACAGGGACCGCATACTCTACAATGAGCAGTTCTTC	CASSWDRDRILYNEQFF
TRBJ2-7	TRBV7-9	TRBD2	.	TGTGCCAGCAGCTTAGGCGAGACCGGGACTAGCTGGGAGGAGCAGTACTTC	CASSLGETGTSWEEQYF
TRBJ2-7	TRBV28	.	.	TGTGCCAGCAGACCGACAGGGAGGTCCCCCCACGAGCAGTACTTC	CASRPTGRSPHEQYF
TRBJ2-3	TRBV27	TRBD2	.	TGTGCCAGCAGTTCTTTCGGGAGGGCCACAGATACGCAGTATTTT	CASSSFGRATDTQYF
TRBJ1-4	TRBV27	.	.	TGTGCCAGCAGTTTAACGACTCGGGGTGGAAAACTGTTTTTT	CASSLTTRGGKLFF
TRBJ2-7	TRBV11-2	.	.	TGTGCCAGCAGCTTCTCCCGCGGCAGCTCCTACGAGCAGTACTTC	CASSFSRGSSYEQYF